Included here is one T cell receptor beta chain sequence, with context. The repertoire was sequenced with immunoSEQ multiplex PCR; TCRdb's copy has only in-frame clones and lacks some. The sample includes some 660,000 clones, approximately 89% of them seen just once. This sample was included in a study of shared T cell receptors in the human thymus. Germline assignment: CDR1 LGHNA and CDR2 YNFKEQ. Losses at the gene ends were 4 bases for V and 7 bases for J; bases not matched to a gene: 13. This CDR3 is 16 amino acids long. A further study also used this sample, focusing on human thymus T cells.

The TCR originated in a boy under three years old with a congenital heart defect. Sequences were obtained from thymocytes. J is TRBJ2-5 and V is TRBV4-2, with TRBD1 matching 9 bases. DNA of the CDR3: TGTGCCAGCAGCCTCTCTGGACAGGGGCGATTTGGGACCCAGTACTTC. Protein sequence: CASSLSGQGRFGTQYF.